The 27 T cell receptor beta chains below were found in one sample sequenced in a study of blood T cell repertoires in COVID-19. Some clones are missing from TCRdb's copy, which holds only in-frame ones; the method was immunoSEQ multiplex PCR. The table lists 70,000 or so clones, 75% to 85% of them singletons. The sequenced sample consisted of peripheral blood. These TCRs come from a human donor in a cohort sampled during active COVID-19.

The CDR3 DNA reads TGCAGCGTTGAATTGCCTAGCGGGAGACGAGAGACCCAGTACTTC. It specifies CSVELPSGRRETQYF. This chain links TRBV29-1 with TRBJ2-5; the match to TRBD2 covers 10 bases. This CDR3 has 15 residues. Per germline, CDR1 SQVTM and CDR2 ANQGSEA. V was clipped by 2 bases and J by 4 bases; unmatched bases: 7.

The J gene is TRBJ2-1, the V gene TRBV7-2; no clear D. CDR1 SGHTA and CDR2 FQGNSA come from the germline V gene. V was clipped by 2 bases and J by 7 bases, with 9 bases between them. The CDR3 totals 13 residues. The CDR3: CASSLKRLNEQFF. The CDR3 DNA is TGTGCCAGCAGCTTAAAACGCCTAAATGAGCAGTTCTTC.

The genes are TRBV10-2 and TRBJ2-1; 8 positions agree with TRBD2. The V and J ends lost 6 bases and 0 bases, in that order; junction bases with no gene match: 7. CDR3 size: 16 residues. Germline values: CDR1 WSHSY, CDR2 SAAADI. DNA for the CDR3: TGCGCCAGCAGAGTCCTAGCGGGTACCTCCTACAATGAGCAGTTCTTC. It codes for CASRVLAGTSYNEQFF.

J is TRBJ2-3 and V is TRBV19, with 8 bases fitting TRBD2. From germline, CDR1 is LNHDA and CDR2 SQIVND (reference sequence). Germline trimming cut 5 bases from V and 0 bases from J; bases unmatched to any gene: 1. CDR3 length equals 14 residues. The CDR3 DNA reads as TGTGCCAGTAGTTCGGGGGGGAGCACAGATACGCAGTATTTT. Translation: CASSSGGSTDTQYF.

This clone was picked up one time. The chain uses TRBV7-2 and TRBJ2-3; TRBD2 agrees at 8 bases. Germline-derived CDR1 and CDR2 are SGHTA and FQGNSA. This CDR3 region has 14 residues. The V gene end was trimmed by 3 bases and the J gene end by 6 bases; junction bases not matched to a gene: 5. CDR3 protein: CASSFRSSGDTQYF. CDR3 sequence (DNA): TGTGCCAGCAGCTTTCGTTCTAGCGGGGATACGCAGTATTTT.

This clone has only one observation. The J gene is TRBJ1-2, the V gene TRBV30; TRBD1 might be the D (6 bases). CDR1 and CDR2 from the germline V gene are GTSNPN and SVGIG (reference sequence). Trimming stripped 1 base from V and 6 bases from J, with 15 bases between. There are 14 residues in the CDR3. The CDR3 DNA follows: TGTGCCTGGAGTGCCATCAGGGGATCCAATGGCTACACCTTC. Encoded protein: CAWSAIRGSNGYTF.

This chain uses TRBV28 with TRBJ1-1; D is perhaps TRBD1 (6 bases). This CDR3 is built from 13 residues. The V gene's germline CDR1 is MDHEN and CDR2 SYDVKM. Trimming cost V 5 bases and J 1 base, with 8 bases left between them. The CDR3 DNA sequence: TGTGCCAGCAGTCAGGACAGGAACACTGAAGCTTTCTTT. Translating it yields CASSQDRNTEAFF.

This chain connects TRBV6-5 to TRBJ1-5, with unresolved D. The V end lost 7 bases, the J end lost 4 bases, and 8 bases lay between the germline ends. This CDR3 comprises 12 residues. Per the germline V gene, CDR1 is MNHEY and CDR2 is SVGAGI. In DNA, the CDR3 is TGTGCCAGCAACGAGAGGAATCAGCCCCAGCATTTT. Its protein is CASNERNQPQHF.

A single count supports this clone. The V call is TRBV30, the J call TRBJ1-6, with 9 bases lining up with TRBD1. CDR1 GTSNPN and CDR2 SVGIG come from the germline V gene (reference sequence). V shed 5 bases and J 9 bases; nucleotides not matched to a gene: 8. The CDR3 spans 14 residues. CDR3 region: CAWAPGQGRSPLHF. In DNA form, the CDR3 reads TGTGCCTGGGCACCGGGACAGGGTCGTTCACCCCTCCACTTT. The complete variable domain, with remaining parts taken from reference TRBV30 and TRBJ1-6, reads SQTIHQWPATLVQPVGSPLSLECTVEGTSNPNLYWYRQAAGRGLQLLFYSVGIGQISSEVPQNLSASRPQDRQFILSSKKLLLSDSGFYLCAWAPGQGRSPLHFGNGTRLTVT.

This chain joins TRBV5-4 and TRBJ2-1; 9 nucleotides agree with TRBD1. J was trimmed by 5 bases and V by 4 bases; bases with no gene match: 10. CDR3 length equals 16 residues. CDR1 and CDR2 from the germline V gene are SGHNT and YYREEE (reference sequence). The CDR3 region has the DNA TGTGCCAGCAGCCCTCGGGGACAGGGTTCCGACAATGAGCAGTTCTTC. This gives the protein CASSPRGQGSDNEQFF.

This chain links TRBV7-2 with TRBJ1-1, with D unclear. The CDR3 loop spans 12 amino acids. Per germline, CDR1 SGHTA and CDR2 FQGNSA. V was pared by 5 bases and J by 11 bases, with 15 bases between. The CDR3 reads CASSLRFPGAFF. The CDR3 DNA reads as TGTGCCAGCAGCCTCCGTTTCCCGGGGGCTTTCTTT.

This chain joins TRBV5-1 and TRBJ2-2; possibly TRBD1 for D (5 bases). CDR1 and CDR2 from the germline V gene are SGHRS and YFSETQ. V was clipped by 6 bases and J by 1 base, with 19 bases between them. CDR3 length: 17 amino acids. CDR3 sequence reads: CASIVGPRQLNTGELFF. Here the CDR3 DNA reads TGCGCCAGCATCGTCGGTCCTCGACAGCTGAACACCGGGGAGCTGTTTTTT.

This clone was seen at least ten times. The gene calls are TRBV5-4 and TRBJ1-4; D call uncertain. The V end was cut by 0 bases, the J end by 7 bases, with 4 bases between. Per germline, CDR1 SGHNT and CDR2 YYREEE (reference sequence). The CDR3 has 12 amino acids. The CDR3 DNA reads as TGTGCCAGCAGCTTGGACGGTGAAAAACTGTTTTTT. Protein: CASSLDGEKLFF.

The CDR3 bases are TGCGCCAGCAGCTGGACAGGGGGACAAGAGACCCAGTACTTC. It encodes CASSWTGGQETQYF. J is TRBJ2-5 and V is TRBV5-1; the match to TRBD1 covers 10 bases. CDR1 and CDR2 from the germline V gene are SGHRS and YFSETQ. The CDR3 runs 14 residues. J was trimmed by 2 bases and V by 3 bases; bases with no gene match: 1.

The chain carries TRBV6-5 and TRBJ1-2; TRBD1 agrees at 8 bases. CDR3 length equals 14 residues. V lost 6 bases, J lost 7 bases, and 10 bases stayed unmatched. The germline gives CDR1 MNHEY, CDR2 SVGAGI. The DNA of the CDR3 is TGTGCCAGCAGCCCGGACAGGGATTGGGGTGGCTACACCTTC. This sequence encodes CASSPDRDWGGYTF.

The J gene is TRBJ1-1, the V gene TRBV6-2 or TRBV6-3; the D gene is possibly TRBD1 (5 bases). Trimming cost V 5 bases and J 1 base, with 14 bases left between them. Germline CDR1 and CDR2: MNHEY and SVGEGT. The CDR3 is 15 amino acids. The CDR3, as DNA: TGTGCCAGCAGTGACCCCGGGACTGGGAACACTGAAGCTTTCTTT. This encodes CASSDPGTGNTEAFF.

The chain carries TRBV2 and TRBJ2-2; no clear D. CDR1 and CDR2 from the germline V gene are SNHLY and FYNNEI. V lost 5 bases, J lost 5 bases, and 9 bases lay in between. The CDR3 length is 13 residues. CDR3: CASSPSKTGELFF. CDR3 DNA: TGTGCCAGCAGTCCGTCTAAAACCGGGGAGCTGTTTTTT. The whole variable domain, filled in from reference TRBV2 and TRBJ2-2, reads EPEVTQTPSHQVTQMGQEVILRCVPISNHLYFYWYRQILGQKVEFLVSFYNNEISEKSEIFDDQFSVERPDGSNFTLKIRSTKLEDSAMYFCASSPSKTGELFFGEGSRLTVL.

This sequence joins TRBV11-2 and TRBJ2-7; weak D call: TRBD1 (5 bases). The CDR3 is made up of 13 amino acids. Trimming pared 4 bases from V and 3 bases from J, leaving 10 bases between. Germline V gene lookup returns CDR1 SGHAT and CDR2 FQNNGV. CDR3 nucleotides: TGTGCCAGCAGCTCGACAGAGAACTACGAGCAGTACTTC. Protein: CASSSTENYEQYF.

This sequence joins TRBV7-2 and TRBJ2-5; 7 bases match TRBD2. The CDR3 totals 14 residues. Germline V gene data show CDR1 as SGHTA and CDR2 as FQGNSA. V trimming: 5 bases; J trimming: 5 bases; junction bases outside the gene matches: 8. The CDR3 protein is CASSQLGGYETQYF. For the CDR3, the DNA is TGTGCCAGCAGCCAACTCGGGGGGTATGAGACCCAGTACTTC.

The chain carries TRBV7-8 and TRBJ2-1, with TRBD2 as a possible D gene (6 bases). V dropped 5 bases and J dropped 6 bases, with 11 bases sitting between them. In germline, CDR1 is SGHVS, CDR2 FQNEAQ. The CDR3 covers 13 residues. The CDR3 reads CASSQTGVNEQFF. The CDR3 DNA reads TGTGCCAGCAGCCAGACGGGAGTCAATGAGCAGTTCTTC.

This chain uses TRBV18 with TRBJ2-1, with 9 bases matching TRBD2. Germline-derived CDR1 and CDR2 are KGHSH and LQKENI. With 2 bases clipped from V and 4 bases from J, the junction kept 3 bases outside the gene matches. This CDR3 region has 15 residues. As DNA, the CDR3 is TGTGCCAGCTCACCATTGACTAGCGGTTACAATGAGCAGTTCTTC. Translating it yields CASSPLTSGYNEQFF.

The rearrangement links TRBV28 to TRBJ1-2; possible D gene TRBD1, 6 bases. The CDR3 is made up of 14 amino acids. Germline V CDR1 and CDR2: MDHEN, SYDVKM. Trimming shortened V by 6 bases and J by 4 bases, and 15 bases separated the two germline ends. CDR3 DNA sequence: TGTGCCAGCAGCCCGGGACAAAGCTTCTATGGCTACACCTTC. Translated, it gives CASSPGQSFYGYTF.

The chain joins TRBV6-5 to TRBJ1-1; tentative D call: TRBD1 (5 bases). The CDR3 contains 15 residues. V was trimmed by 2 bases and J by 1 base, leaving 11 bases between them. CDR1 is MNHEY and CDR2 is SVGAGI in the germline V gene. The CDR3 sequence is CASSYGEGRNTEAFF. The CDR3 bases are TGTGCCAGCAGTTACGGGGAGGGACGGAACACTGAAGCTTTCTTT.

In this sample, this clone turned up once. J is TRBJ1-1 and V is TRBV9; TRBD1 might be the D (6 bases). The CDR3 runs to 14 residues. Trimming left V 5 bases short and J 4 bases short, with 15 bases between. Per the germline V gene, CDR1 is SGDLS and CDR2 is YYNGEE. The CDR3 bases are TGTGCCAGCAGGAGGGGGGGACCCCTCACTGAAGCTTTCTTT. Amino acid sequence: CASRRGGPLTEAFF.

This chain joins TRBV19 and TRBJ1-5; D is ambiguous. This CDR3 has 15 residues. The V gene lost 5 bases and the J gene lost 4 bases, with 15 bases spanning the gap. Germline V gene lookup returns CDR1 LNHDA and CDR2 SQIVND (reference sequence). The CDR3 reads CASSASSVSNQPQHF. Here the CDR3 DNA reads TGTGCCAGTAGTGCCAGTTCCGTATCGAATCAGCCCCAGCATTTT.

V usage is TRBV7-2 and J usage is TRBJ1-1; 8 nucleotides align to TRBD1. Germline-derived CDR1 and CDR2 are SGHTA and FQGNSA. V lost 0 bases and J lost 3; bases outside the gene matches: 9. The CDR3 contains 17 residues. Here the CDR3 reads CASSLARPGGLYTEAFF. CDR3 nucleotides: TGTGCCAGCAGCTTAGCGCGGCCAGGGGGCTTGTACACTGAAGCTTTCTTT.

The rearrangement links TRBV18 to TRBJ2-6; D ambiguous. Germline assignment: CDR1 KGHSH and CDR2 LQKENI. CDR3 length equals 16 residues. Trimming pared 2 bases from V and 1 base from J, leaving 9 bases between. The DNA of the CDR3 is TGTGCCAGCTCACCAGACGGGTCTTCTGGGGCCAACGTCCTGACTTTC. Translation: CASSPDGSSGANVLTF.